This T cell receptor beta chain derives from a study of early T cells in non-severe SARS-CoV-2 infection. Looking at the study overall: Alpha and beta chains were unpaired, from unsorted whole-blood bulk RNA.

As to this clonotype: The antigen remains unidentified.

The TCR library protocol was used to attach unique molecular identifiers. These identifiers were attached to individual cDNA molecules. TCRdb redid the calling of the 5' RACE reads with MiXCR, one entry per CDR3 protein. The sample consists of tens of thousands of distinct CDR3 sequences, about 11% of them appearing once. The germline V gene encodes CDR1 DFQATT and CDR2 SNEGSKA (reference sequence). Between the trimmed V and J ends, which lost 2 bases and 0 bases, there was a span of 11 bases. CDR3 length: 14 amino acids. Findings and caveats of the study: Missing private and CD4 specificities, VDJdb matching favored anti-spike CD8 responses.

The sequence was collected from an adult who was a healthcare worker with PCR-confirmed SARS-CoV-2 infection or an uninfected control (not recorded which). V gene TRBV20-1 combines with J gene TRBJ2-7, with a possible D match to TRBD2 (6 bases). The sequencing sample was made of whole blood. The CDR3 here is CSARPLAYSYEQYF. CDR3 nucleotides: TGCAGTGCTAGACCCCTAGCGTACTCCTACGAGCAGTACTTC.